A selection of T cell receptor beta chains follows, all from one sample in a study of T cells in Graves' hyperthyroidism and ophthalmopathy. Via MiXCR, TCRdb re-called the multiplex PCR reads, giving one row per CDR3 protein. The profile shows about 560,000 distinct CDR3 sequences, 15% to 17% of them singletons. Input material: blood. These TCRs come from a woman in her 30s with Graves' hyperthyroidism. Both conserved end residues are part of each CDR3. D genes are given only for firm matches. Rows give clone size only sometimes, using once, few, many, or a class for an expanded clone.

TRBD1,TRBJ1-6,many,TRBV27,TGTGCCAGCAGTCCCCAGACAGGGGTCGGTTCACCCCTCCACTTT,CASSPQTGVGSPLHF
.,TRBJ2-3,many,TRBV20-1,TGCAGTGCTAGAGACTCTACTTCCGGGGATACGCAGTATTTT,CSARDSTSGDTQYF
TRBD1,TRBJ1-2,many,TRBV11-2,TGTGCCAGCAGTTCTTGGACAGGGGCGTTAGGCTACACCTTC,CASSSWTGALGYTF
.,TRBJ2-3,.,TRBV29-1,TGCAGCGTTGAAGATCAAGACGACACAGATACGCAGTATTTT,CSVEDQDDTDTQYF
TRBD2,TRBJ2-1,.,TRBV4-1,TGCGCCAGCAGGCGACTAGCGGGAGACGGTCTCGAGCAGTTCTTC,CASRRLAGDGLEQFF
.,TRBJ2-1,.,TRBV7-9,TGTGCCAGCAGCTACGACACCCGGGAAGATGAGCAGTTCTTC,CASSYDTREDEQFF
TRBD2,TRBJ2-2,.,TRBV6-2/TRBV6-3,TGTGCCAGAACACGGCCCGGGGGGAGAGCGAACACCGGGGAGCTGTTTTTT,CARTRPGGRANTGELFF
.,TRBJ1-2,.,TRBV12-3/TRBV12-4,TGTGCCAGCAGTTTCTTTTCCAGCTATGGCTACACCTTC,CASSFFSSYGYTF
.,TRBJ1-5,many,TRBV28,TGTGCCAGCAGTTTAAGAAGTACGGGGGCCAATCAGCCCCAGCATTTT,CASSLRSTGANQPQHF
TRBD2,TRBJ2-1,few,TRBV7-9,TGTGCCAGCAGCTTAAGAGCGGTTAGCGGGACCTCTAGAAATGAGCAGTTCTTC,CASSLRAVSGTSRNEQFF
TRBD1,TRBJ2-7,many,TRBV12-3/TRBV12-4,TGTGCCACCCGACAGGGGGGAAACGAGCAGTACTTC,CATRQGGNEQYF
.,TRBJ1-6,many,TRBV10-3,TGTGCCATCAGTGAGTCGGGGGGGGATCTTTCACCCCTCCACTTT,CAISESGGDLSPLHF
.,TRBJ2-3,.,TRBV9,TGTGCCAGCAGCGTAGCTGGACACGACACAGATACGCAGTATTTT,CASSVAGHDTDTQYF
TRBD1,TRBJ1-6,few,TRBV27,TGTGCCAGCAGTTTTCTCGGCAGGGGGCGAGGCTCCTATAATTCACCCCTCCACTTT,CASSFLGRGRGSYNSPLHF
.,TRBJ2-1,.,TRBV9,TGTGCCAGCAGCTCCTCAGGGGGGAGGGAGCTCCGAAATGAGCAGTTCTTC,CASSSSGGRELRNEQFF
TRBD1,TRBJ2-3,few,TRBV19,TGTGCCAGTACTGTGGACAGGGGCACAGATACGCAGTATTTT,CASTVDRGTDTQYF
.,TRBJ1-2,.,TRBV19,TGTGCCAGTAGGGGACGGCCAGACTTCAACTATGGCTACACCTTC,CASRGRPDFNYGYTF
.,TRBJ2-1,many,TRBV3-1,TGTGCCAGCAGCCAACTGACTAGAAACAATGAGCAGTTCTTC,CASSQLTRNNEQFF
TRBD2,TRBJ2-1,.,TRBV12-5,TGTGCTAGTGGTTTGGTACGGCTAGAAGCGGGAGTAGGCGATGAGCAGTTCTTC,CASGLVRLEAGVGDEQFF